Shown below are 23 T cell receptor beta chains from a single sample sequenced in a study of cytomegalovirus exposure and HLA in healthy donors. Use of 60 Vbeta and 13 Jbeta primers characterized the PCR. Assay: immunoSEQ multiplex PCR; the TCRdb copy retains only in-frame clones and omits some. This repertoire includes 96,000 or so clones. Sequenced material: PBMCs. These receptors came from a woman in her 30s in good health and CMV-seronegative.

The V gene is TRBV19, the J gene TRBJ1-2; possible D gene TRBD1, 6 bases. This CDR3 contains 14 residues. Germline V gives CDR1 LNHDA, CDR2 SQIVND (reference sequence). V was shortened by 3 bases and J by 7 bases, with 15 bases between the two germline ends. CDR3 in DNA: TGTGCCAGTAGTATTTATCCGGGACAATTTGGCTACACCTTC. Protein sequence: CASSIYPGQFGYTF. The variable domain in full, completed from reference TRBV19 and TRBJ1-2, reads DGGITQSPKYLFRKEGQNVTLSCEQNLNHDAMYWYRQDPGQGLRLIYYSQIVNDFQKGDIAEGYSVSREKKESFPLTVTSAQKNPTAFYLCASSIYPGQFGYTFGSGTRLTVV.

This rearrangement joins TRBV2 to TRBJ2-6, with D possibly matching TRBD1 (5 bases). The CDR3 contains 16 residues. CDR1 is SNHLY, CDR2 FYNNEI, per germline. Trimming cost V 7 bases and J 0 bases, with 13 bases left between them. For the CDR3, the DNA is TGTGCCAGCACACAGGATTTTCTCTCTGGGGCCAACGTCCTGACTTTC. Its translation: CASTQDFLSGANVLTF.

The chain employs TRBV27 and TRBJ2-1; possible D gene TRBD2, 5 bases. The germline V gene encodes CDR1 MNHEY and CDR2 SMNVEV (reference sequence). The CDR3 is 12 amino acids. V was trimmed by 4 bases and J by 13 bases, leaving 14 bases between them. The CDR3 DNA reads TGTGCCAGCAGTTCCGGACTTCCTGCCCAGTTCTTC. Its protein is CASSSGLPAQFF.

This sequence joins TRBV27 and TRBJ2-2; D is uncertain. The CDR3 is 15 amino acids. Germline V gene sequence: CDR1 MNHEY, CDR2 SMNVEV (reference sequence). Trimming removed 5 bases from V and 6 bases from J, with 16 bases in between. CDR3 nucleotides: TGTGCCAGCAGTCCCCACTTGAAGCTACCCGGGGAGCTGTTTTTT. Amino acid sequence: CASSPHLKLPGELFF.

This chain connects TRBV7-3 to TRBJ1-1; no clear D. The germline V gene has CDR1 SGHTA and CDR2 FQGTGA. This CDR3 is 13 amino acids long. With 6 bases removed from V and 0 bases from J, the gap between germline ends came to 8 bases. The CDR3 sequence is CASREQMNTEAFF. DNA for the CDR3: TGTGCCAGCAGGGAACAGATGAACACTGAAGCTTTCTTT.

The rearrangement links TRBV5-6 to TRBJ2-5; TRBD2 agrees at 9 bases. Germline CDR1 and CDR2: SGHDT and YYEEEE. The CDR3 contains 17 residues. The V segment lost 0 bases and the J segment 1 base; nucleotides outside the gene matches: 7. The CDR3 is CASSLVVAGAFQETQYF. The CDR3 nucleotides are TGTGCCAGCAGCTTGGTGGTAGCGGGAGCATTCCAAGAGACCCAGTACTTC.

V is TRBV7-9 and J is TRBJ1-5; the match to TRBD1 covers 9 bases. V was pared by 5 bases and J by 4 bases, with 9 bases of the junction left unmatched. The CDR3 extends over 16 amino acids. Germline CDR1 and CDR2: SEHNR and FQNEAQ (reference sequence). The CDR3 loop is CASSPGTGRGNQPQHF. CDR3 coding DNA: TGTGCCAGCAGCCCCGGGACAGGGCGAGGGAATCAGCCCCAGCATTTT.

The V and J genes are TRBV19 and TRBJ1-5; tentative D call: TRBD1 (5 bases). V was pared by 3 bases and J by 7 bases, with 13 bases between. The CDR3 contains 14 residues. The germline V gene has CDR1 LNHDA and CDR2 SQIVND (reference sequence). The CDR3 DNA is TGTGCCAGTAGTATGGGACTCCTGAGGCAGCCCCAGCATTTT. Its translation is CASSMGLLRQPQHF.

CDR3: CAISATGLGNTEAFF. CDR3 DNA sequence: TGTGCCATCAGTGCGACGGGACTCGGGAACACTGAAGCTTTCTTT. The rearrangement uses TRBV10-3 and TRBJ1-1, with TRBD1 as a possible D gene (5 bases). With 4 bases removed from V and 1 base from J, the gap between germline ends came to 13 bases. This CDR3 region has 15 residues. CDR1 is ENHRY and CDR2 is SYGVKD in the germline V gene.

The V and J genes are TRBV4-1 and TRBJ2-5; TRBD1 might be the D (5 bases). CDR3 length: 14 residues. The germline V gene encodes CDR1 MGHRA and CDR2 YSYEKL. Trimming took 1 base from V and 5 from J, leaving 11 bases between them. CDR3 sequence reads: CASSQVKGAETQYF. The DNA for the CDR3 is TGCGCCAGCAGCCAAGTCAAAGGGGCGGAGACCCAGTACTTC.

The rearrangement links TRBV2 to TRBJ1-4; weak D call: TRBD1 (5 bases). This CDR3 comprises 13 residues. Germline CDR1 and CDR2: SNHLY and FYNNEI. V was trimmed by 11 bases and J by 5 bases, leaving 15 bases between them. This chain's CDR3 is CAGLRGLNEKLFF. In DNA form, the CDR3 reads TGTGCCGGTCTCCGGGGGTTGAATGAAAAACTGTTTTTT.

V and J are TRBV20-1 and TRBJ1-2, with a tentative D call TRBD1 (5 bases). Germline V gives CDR1 DFQATT, CDR2 SNEGSKA (reference sequence). The CDR3 is 11 amino acids. V was shortened by 3 bases and J by 3 bases, with 5 bases between the two germline ends. The CDR3 DNA reads as TGCAGTGCTAGGACAGACTATGGCTACACCTTC. It specifies CSARTDYGYTF.

The chain is built from TRBV6-5 and TRBJ1-5; the match to TRBD1 covers 10 bases. V was clipped by 2 bases and J by 5 bases; unmatched bases: 3. The CDR3 is 15 amino acids. The germline V gene encodes CDR1 MNHEY and CDR2 SVGAGI. DNA for the CDR3: TGTGCCAGCAGTTACAGACAGGGGGCTGATCAGCCCCAGCATTTT. Encoded protein: CASSYRQGADQPQHF.

This chain links TRBV9 with TRBJ2-3, with 7 bases fitting TRBD2. CDR1 and CDR2 (germline): SGDLS, YYNGEE. The CDR3 is made up of 19 amino acids. Trimming removed 0 bases from V and 2 bases from J; junction bases left unmatched: 15. The CDR3: CASSVGPGLSSRFTDTQYF. The CDR3 DNA follows: TGTGCCAGCAGCGTAGGCCCGGGACTATCCTCTCGGTTCACAGATACGCAGTATTTT.

The J gene is TRBJ1-1, the V gene TRBV13; a weak D match, TRBD1 (6 bases). Germline V CDR1 and CDR2: PRHDT, FYEKMQ (reference sequence). Trimming pared 6 bases from V and 4 bases from J, leaving 18 bases between. CDR3 length: 15 residues. CDR3 region: CASRSQGFGATEAFF. The DNA of the CDR3 is TGTGCCAGCAGGTCACAGGGATTTGGGGCCACTGAAGCTTTCTTT.

The chain combines TRBV4-1 with TRBJ2-5, with D possibly TRBD2 on 6 matching bases. The assigned J gene may be wrong: the sequence end matches TRBJ2-7 better. The germline V gene encodes CDR1 MGHRA and CDR2 YSYEKL. CDR3 length: 13 amino acids. The CDR3 region is CASSQVGGDEQYF. DNA for the CDR3: TGCGCCAGCAGCCAAGTGGGGGGAGACGAGCAGTACTTC.

CDR3 sequence (DNA): TGTGCCAGCGGGGCCTCAGGTACTGGAAACACCATATATTTT. It encodes CASGASGTGNTIYF. V gene TRBV7-9 combines with J gene TRBJ1-3; possible D gene TRBD1, 5 bases. This CDR3 comprises 14 residues. V shed 8 bases and J shed 2 bases, with 13 bases lying between them. Germline CDR1 reads SEHNR; CDR2 reads FQNEAQ (reference sequence).

The V and J genes are TRBV4-1 and TRBJ2-7; 10 bases are a match to TRBD1. J was trimmed by 2 bases and V by 3 bases; bases with no gene match: 4. Germline CDR1 is MGHRA and CDR2 is YSYEKL. This CDR3 region has 15 residues. The CDR3 protein is CASSQTDRGAYEQYF. CDR3 DNA sequence: TGCGCCAGCAGCCAGACGGACAGGGGGGCCTACGAGCAGTACTTC.

The chain employs TRBV6-1 and TRBJ1-5, with D possibly being TRBD1 (6 bases). V was clipped by 8 bases and J by 1 base, with 12 bases between them. The CDR3 is made up of 14 amino acids. Germline-derived CDR1 and CDR2 are MNHNS and SASEGT. The CDR3 loop reads CASEGGDSNQPQHF. CDR3 nucleotides: TGTGCCAGCGAGGGGGGGGACAGCAATCAGCCCCAGCATTTT.

The V and J genes are TRBV11-2 and TRBJ2-7; 7 bases line up with TRBD2. The J segment lost 3 bases and the V segment lost 1 base, leaving 6 bases of the junction unmatched. The germline V gene encodes CDR1 SGHAT and CDR2 FQNNGV. The CDR3 spans 15 residues. The CDR3 nucleotides read TGTGCCAGCAGCTTAGCGGGAGGAGACGGCTACGAGCAGTACTTC. This translates into CASSLAGGDGYEQYF.

This sequence joins TRBV5-1 and TRBJ1-4; no definite D call. The V and J ends lost 0 bases and 1 base respectively, with 4 bases between them. Germline CDR1 is SGHRS and CDR2 is YFSETQ. The length of the CDR3 is 14 residues. The CDR3 nucleotides are TGCGCCAGCAGCTTGGGAGGAACTAATGAAAAACTGTTTTTT. Protein sequence: CASSLGGTNEKLFF.

J is TRBJ1-4 and V is TRBV5-1, with unresolved D. Trimming pared 3 bases from V and 8 bases from J, leaving 14 bases between. From germline, CDR1 is SGHRS and CDR2 YFSETQ. The CDR3 covers 14 residues. The CDR3 reads CASSSGVGEEKLFF. The CDR3 nucleotides read TGCGCCAGCAGCTCCGGGGTTGGGGAGGAAAAACTGTTTTTT.

The rearrangement links TRBV6-1 to TRBJ1-6, with D tentatively TRBD1 (5 bases). V was cut by 8 bases and J by 10 bases, with 15 bases left in between. Per the germline V gene, CDR1 is MNHNS and CDR2 is SASEGT. CDR3 length equals 13 residues. DNA for the CDR3: TGTGCCAGCGGACACCCCTCAACCTCACCCCTCCACTTT. Protein product: CASGHPSTSPLHF.